The entry that follows covers one T cell receptor beta chain sequence. Sequence at one end of the junction differs from germline and may be a read error. This sample was included in a study of regulatory T cells in long-lasting Graves disease. Looked up from germline, CDR1 is SGHAT and CDR2 is FQNNGV. CDR3 size: 18 residues. Time point in this sample: newly diagnosed GD, antithyroid drugs for less than 3 months. Construction of the TCR library relied on RNA isolated from PBMCs. Staff took about 9.8 milliliters of peripheral blood and put it into EDTA tubes. In building TCR beta libraries, iRepertoire HTBI primers were used together with Arm-PCR of CDR3 regions. Each CDR3 protein is one row after TCRdb ran MiXCR on the multiplex PCR reads. The data contain 350,000 to 400,000 distinct CDR3 sequences, around 15% of them singletons. These data were also filed under a second study, of T cells in Graves' hyperthyroidism and ophthalmopathy.

This specimen was peripheral blood mononuclear cells (PBMCs), taken at new diagnosis, from a patient treated with antithyroid drugs. The V gene is TRBV11-2, the J gene TRBJ1-3; 12 bases align to TRBD1. This receptor was identified in a woman aged 18-29 years with Graves disease. This CDR3 reads CASSPRPGQGATGNTIHF. The CDR3 coding sequence is TGTGCCAGCAGCCCCCGGCCGGGACAGGGGGCAACAGGAAACACCATACATTTT. Full variable domain (remainder filled in from reference TRBV11-2 and TRBJ1-3): EAGVAQSPRYKIIEKRQSVAFWCNPISGHATLYWYQQILGQGPKLLIQFQNNGVVDDSQLPKDRFSAERLKGVDSTLKIQPAKLEDSAVYLCASSPRPGQGATGNTIHFGEGSWLTVV.